Listed here is a single TCR beta chain. What it binds is not known. With V trimmed by 0 bases and J by 5 bases, 9 bases remained unmatched. The CDR3 totals 16 residues. The germline V gene has CDR1 SNHLY and CDR2 FYNNEI. These data belong to a study of cytomegalovirus exposure and HLA in healthy donors. Across the whole study: One earlier analysis, a look at roughly 180 million T cells, found almost 120 million unique TCR beta sequences. Whole-study results and caveats: When a later analysis compared HLA-associated TCR beta chains with equally common others, the HLA-associated chains turned out to be more clonally expanded and to have lower generation probabilities.

The PCR contained 60 Vbeta and 13 Jbeta primers. The table came from immunoSEQ multiplex PCR; TCRdb's copy has only in-frame clones and leaves some out. Found here are tens of thousands of clones; the top ten clones hold 3.5% to 4%. The sequenced sample consisted of PBMCs. The chain joins TRBV2 to TRBJ2-7; 8 nucleotides align to TRBD1. The source of this sequence is a female donor in good health and CMV-seropositive. CDR3 DNA sequence: TGTGCCAGCAGTGAAGCGCTTTATGCAGGGGGCAACGAGCAGTACTTC. Residues: CASSEALYAGGNEQYF. Full variable domain (remainder filled in from reference TRBV2 and TRBJ2-7): EPEVTQTPSHQVTQMGQEVILRCVPISNHLYFYWYRQILGQKVEFLVSFYNNEISEKSEIFDDQFSVERPDGSNFTLKIRSTKLEDSAMYFCASSEALYAGGNEQYFGPGTRLTVT.